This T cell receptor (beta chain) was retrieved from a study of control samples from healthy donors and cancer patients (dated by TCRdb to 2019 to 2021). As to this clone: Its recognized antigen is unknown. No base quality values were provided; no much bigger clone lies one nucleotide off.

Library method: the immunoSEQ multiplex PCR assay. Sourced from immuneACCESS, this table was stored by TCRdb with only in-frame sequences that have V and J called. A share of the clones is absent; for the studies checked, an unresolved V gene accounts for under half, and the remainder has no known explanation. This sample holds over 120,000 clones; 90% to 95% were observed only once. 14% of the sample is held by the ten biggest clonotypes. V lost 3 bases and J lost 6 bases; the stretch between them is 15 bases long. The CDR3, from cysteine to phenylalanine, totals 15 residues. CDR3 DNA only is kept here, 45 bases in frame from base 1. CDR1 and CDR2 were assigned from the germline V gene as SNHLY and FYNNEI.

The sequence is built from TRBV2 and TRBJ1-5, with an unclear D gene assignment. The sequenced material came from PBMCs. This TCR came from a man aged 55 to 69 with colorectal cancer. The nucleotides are TGTGCCAGCAGTGAGGGCCAGGCGCCCAGTCAGCCCCAGCATTTT. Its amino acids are CASSEGQAPSQPQHF. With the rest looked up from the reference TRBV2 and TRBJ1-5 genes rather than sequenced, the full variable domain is EPEVTQTPSHQVTQMGQEVILRCVPISNHLYFYWYRQILGQKVEFLVSFYNNEISEKSEIFDDQFSVERPDGSNFTLKIRSTKLEDSAMYFCASSEGQAPSQPQHFGDGTRLSIL.